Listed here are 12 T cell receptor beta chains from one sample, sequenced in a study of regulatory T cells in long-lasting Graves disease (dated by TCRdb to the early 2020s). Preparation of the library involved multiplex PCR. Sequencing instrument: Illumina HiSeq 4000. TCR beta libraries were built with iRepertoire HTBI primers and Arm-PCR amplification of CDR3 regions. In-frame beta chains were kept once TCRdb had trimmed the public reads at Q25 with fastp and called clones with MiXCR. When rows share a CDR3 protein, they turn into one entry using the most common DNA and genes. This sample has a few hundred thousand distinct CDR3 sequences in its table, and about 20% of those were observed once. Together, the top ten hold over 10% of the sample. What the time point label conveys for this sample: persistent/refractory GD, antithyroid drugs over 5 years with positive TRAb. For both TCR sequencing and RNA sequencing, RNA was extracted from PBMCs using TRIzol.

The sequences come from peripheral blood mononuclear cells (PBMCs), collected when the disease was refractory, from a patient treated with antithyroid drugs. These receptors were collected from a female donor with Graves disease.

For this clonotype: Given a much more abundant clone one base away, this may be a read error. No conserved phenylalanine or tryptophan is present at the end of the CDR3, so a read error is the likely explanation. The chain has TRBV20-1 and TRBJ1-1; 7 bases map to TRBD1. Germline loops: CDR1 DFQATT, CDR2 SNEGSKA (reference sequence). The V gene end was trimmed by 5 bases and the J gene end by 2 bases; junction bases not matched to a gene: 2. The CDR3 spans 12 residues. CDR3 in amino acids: CSARQGNTEAFL. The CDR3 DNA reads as TGCAGTGCTCGACAGGGTAACACTGAAGCTTTCCTT.

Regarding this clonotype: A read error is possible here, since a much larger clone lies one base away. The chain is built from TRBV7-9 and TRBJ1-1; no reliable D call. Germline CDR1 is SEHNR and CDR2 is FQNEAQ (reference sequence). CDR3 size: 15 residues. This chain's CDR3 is CASSLFGSKNTEALF. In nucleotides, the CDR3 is TGTGCCAGCAGCTTGTTCGGCAGCAAGAACACTGAAGCTCTCTTT.

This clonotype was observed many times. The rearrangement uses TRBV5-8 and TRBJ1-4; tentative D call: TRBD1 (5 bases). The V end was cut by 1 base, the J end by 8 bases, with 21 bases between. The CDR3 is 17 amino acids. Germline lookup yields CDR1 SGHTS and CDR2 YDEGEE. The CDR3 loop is CASSLTLSGTLVEKLFF. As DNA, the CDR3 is TGTGCCAGCAGCTTGACCCTCTCCGGGACGTTGGTGGAAAAACTGTTTTTT.

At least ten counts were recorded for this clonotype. CDR3 protein: CASRSGRVFEQYF. Here the CDR3 DNA reads TGTGCCAGCAGGAGCGGGAGGGTCTTCGAGCAGTACTTC. The chain joins TRBV6-1 to TRBJ2-7, with 10 bases aligning to TRBD2. The CDR3 covers 13 residues. Trimming at V came to 6 bases and at J to 6 bases, leaving 5 bases not matched to a gene. CDR1 MNHNS and CDR2 SASEGT come from the germline V gene.

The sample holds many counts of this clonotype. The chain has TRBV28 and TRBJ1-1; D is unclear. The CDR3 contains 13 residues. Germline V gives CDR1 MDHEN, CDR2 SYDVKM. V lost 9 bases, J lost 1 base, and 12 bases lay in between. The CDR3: CASPFWGNTEAFF. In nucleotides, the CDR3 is TGTGCCAGTCCCTTCTGGGGGAACACTGAAGCTTTCTTT.

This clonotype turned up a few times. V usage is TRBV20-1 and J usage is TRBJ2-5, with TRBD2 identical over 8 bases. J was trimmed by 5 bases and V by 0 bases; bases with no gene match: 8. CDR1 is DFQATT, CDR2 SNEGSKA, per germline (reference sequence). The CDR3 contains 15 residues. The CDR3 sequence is CSARDISGVPETQYF. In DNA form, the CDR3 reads TGCAGTGCTAGAGATATTAGCGGGGTCCCCGAGACCCAGTACTTC.

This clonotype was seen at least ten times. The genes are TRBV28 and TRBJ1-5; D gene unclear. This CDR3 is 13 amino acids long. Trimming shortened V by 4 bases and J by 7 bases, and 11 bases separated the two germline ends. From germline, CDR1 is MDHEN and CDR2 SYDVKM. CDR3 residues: CASSSNLRQPQHF. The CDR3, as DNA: TGTGCCAGCAGTTCCAACCTCCGACAGCCCCAGCATTTT.

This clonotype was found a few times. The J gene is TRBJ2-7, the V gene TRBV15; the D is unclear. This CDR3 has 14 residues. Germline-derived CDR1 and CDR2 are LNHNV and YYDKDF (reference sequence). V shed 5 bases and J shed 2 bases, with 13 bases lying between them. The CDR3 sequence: CATSVSGSAYEQYF. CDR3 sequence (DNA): TGTGCCACCAGCGTGAGTGGCAGCGCCTACGAGCAGTACTTC.

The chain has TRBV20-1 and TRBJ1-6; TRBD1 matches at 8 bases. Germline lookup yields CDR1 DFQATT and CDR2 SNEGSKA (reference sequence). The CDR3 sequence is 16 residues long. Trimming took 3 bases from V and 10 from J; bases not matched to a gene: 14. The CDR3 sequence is CSARGPPGQDGSPLHF. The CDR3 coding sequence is TGCAGTGCTAGGGGTCCGCCGGGACAGGACGGCTCACCCCTCCACTTT.

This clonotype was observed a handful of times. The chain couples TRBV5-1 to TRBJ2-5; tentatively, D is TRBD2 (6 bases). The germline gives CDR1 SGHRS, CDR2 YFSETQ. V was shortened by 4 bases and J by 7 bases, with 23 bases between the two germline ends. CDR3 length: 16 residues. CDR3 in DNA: TGCGCCAGCAGCCAACAACCGGGGGTACCGGGGTTGACCCAGTACTTC. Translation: CASSQQPGVPGLTQYF.

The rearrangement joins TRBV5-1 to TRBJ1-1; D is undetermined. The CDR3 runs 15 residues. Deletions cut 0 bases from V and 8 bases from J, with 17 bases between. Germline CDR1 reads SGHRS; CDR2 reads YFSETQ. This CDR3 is CASSLDSIDGFEAFF. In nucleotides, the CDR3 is TGCGCCAGCAGCTTGGATTCCATCGACGGCTTCGAAGCTTTCTTT.

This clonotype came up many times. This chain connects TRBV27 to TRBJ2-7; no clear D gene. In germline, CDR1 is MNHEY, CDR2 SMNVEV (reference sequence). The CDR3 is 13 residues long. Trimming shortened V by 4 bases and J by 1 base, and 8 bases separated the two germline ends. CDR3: CASSSFRSYEQYF. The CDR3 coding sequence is TGTGCCAGCAGTTCGTTCAGATCCTACGAGCAGTACTTC.